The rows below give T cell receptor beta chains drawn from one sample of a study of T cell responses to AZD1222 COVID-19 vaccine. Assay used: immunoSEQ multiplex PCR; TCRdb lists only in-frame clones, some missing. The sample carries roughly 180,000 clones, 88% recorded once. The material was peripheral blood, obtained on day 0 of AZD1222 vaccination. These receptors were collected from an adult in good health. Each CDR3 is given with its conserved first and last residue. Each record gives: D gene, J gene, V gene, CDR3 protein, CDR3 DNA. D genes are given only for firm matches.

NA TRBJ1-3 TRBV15 CATSRDRVSGNTIYF TGTGCCACCAGCAGAGATAGGGTATCTGGAAACACCATATATTTT
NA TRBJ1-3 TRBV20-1 CSASRDTIYF TGCAGTGCTAGCAGAGACACCATATATTTT
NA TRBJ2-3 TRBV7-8 CASSLVTGLPTDTQYF TGTGCCAGCAGCTTAGTAACAGGGCTTCCGACAGATACGCAGTATTTT
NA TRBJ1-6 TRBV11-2 CASSLAPGLNSPLHF TGTGCCAGCAGCTTAGCCCCGGGACTCAATTCACCCCTCCACTTT
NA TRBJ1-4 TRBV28 CASSPTRRAVFNEKLFF TGTGCCAGCAGCCCTACCCGCCGGGCGGTCTTTAATGAAAAACTGTTTTTT
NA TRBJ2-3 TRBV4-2 CASSQVGTDTQYF TGTGCCAGCAGCCAAGTGGGAACAGATACGCAGTATTTT
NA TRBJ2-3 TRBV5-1 CASSSQGLLRDTQYF TGCGCCAGCAGCTCACAGGGACTTCTTCGGGATACGCAGTATTTT
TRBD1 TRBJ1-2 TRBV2 CASNRGDGYTF TGTGCCAGCAACAGGGGGGATGGCTACACCTTC
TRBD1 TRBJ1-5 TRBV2 CASTRDRGRDQPQHF TGTGCCAGCACCCGAGACAGGGGAAGGGATCAGCCCCAGCATTTT
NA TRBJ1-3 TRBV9 CASSVSGTSGNTIYF TGTGCCAGCAGCGTTTCAGGGACATCTGGAAACACCATATATTTT